This is a list of T cell receptor beta chains from one sample in a study of blood T cell repertoires in COVID-19. Assay used: immunoSEQ multiplex PCR; TCRdb lists only in-frame clones, some missing. This table holds under 300,000 clones, around nine tenths found once. Material for sequencing was PBMCs or T cells enriched from blood (not recorded which). These receptors were taken from a woman between 18 and 29 years old who had recovered from COVID-19. Both conserved end residues are part of each CDR3. The D gene is left open where the match is weak. A row's size may be missing; if present it is once, few, many or a size class.

>TRBJ2-3|-|15|-|TRBV5-3
TGTGCCAGAAGCTTGTGTCTTCCTAGCACAGATACGCAGTATTTT
CARSLCLPSTDTQYF
>TRBJ1-4|-|13|-|TRBV27
TGTGCCAGCAGTTTACCTGGGGGCGGGAAACTGTTTTTT
CASSLPGGGKLFF
>TRBJ2-7|-|15|-|TRBV5-1
TGCGCCAGCAGCTTGGAGCCGGGAGATTGGGGCGAGCAGTACTTC
CASSLEPGDWGEQYF
>TRBJ1-3|once|14|-|TRBV19
TGTGCCACAAACCAACCAGGGGAGTGGAACACCATATATTTT
CATNQPGEWNTIYF
>TRBJ1-5|-|13|-|TRBV11-3
TGTGCCAGCAGCTTAGGTATCAATCAGCCCCAGCATTTT
CASSLGINQPQHF
>TRBJ2-1|-|17|-|TRBV5-4
TGTGCCAGCAGACCGCCCCCCGGTGAAGTCTCCTACAATGAGCAGTTCTTC
CASRPPPGEVSYNEQFF
>TRBJ1-2|-|15|-|TRBV5-5
TGTGCCAGCAGCCGAGGTTCAGGGGAGGGCTATGGCTACACCTTC
CASSRGSGEGYGYTF
>TRBJ1-2|-|16|-|TRBV4-1
TGCGCCAGCAGCCAAGAAAATACGGGTGGTCACTATGGCTACACCTTC
CASSQENTGGHYGYTF
>TRBJ1-2|-|15|-|TRBV28
TGTGCCAGCAGTTACAACAGGGCACTCAACTATGGCTACACCTTC
CASSYNRALNYGYTF
>TRBJ1-6|few|14|TRBD1|TRBV18
TGTGCCAGCTCACCCGGACAGGGCAATTCACCCCTCCACTTT
CASSPGQGNSPLHF
>TRBJ1-2|-|15|TRBD1|TRBV5-5
TGTGCCAGCAGCAGAACCGGGACAGCTAACTATGGCTACACCTTC
CASSRTGTANYGYTF
>TRBJ1-2|-|17|TRBD1|TRBV28
TGTGCCAGCAGTTTGGACAGGGCGGCACCAGGTCCCTATGGCTACACCTTC
CASSLDRAAPGPYGYTF
>TRBJ2-7|-|15|-|TRBV5-1
TGCGCCAGCAGCTTGGGAGCGGAAAACTCCTACGAGCAGTACTTC
CASSLGAENSYEQYF
>TRBJ1-2|-|13|-|TRBV11-2
TGTGCCAGCAGTGGGGCGGGAATCTATGGCTACACCTTC
CASSGAGIYGYTF
>TRBJ2-1|-|14|-|TRBV25-1
TGTGCCAGCAGCCCGCCGGGTGTTAGCGATGAGCAGTTCTTC
CASSPPGVSDEQFF
>TRBJ1-2|-|17|-|TRBV5-1
TGCGCCAGCAGCTTGGGCCGTTTCTGGGCTGAAACTGAAGGCTACACCTTC
CASSLGRFWAETEGYTF
>TRBJ2-3|-|15|-|TRBV5-1
TGCGCCAGCAGCTTGTCGACTGTTAGCACAGATACGCAGTATTTT
CASSLSTVSTDTQYF
>TRBJ1-1|-|13|-|TRBV28
TGTGCCAGCAGTTTGCGGATAATCGATGAAGCTTTCTTT
CASSLRIIDEAFF
>TRBJ2-7|-|13|TRBD1|TRBV5-1
TGCGCCAGCAGCTTGGGGGACAGGTACGAGCAGTACTTC
CASSLGDRYEQYF
>TRBJ2-1|-|11|-|TRBV24-1
TGTGCCACCAGTGATATAGCGGAGCAGTTCTTC
CATSDIAEQFF
>TRBJ2-7|-|13|TRBD1|TRBV19
TGTGCCAGTAAGGACAGGGCCTCCTACGAGCAGTACTTC
CASKDRASYEQYF
>TRBJ1-3|-|14|-|TRBV14
TGTGCCAGCAGCCCTCGACAGTCTGGAAACACCATATATTTT
CASSPRQSGNTIYF
>TRBJ1-4|many|12|-|TRBV6-5
TGTGCCAGCAGTTTTAGAAATGAAAAACTGTTTTTT
CASSFRNEKLFF
>TRBJ2-7|-|16|TRBD1|TRBV15
TGTGCCACCAGCAGAGACGGGGACAGGGGGCGACGGGAGCAGTACTTC
CATSRDGDRGRREQYF
>TRBJ2-4|-|17|-|TRBV5-4
TGTGCCAGCAGCTTGGGAGGAGAGGTTACAGCCAAAAACATTCAGTACTTC
CASSLGGEVTAKNIQYF
>TRBJ1-2|-|16|-|TRBV6-2/TRBV6-3
TGTGCCAGCAGTTACTCGCGGGCACCTCCTAACTATGGCTACACCTTC
CASSYSRAPPNYGYTF
>TRBJ2-4|-|15|TRBD2|TRBV27
TGTGCCAGCAGTCGTGGCGGGAGTGCCAAAAACATTCAGTACTTC
CASSRGGSAKNIQYF
>TRBJ2-1|-|13|-|TRBV6-5
TGTGCCAGCAGTTTCCCTGGGACTTCCATTCAGTTCTTC
CASSFPGTSIQFF
>TRBJ2-7|once|19|-|TRBV21-1
TGTGCCAGCAGGCAAAGACGGTATCGCTTTCACTCGGACAGGAGCGAGCAGTACTTC
CASRQRRYRFHSDRSEQYF
>TRBJ1-6|-|14|-|TRBV3-1/TRBV3-2
TGTGCCAGCAGCCAAGACAGGGCCAATTCACCCCTCCACTTT
CASSQDRANSPLHF
>TRBJ1-1|-|14|-|TRBV9
TGTGCCAGCAGCCCCAACGACAACCCCAGTGAAGCTTTCTTT
CASSPNDNPSEAFF
>TRBJ1-1|once|15|TRBD1|TRBV6-5
TGTGCCAGCAGTTACTCGAAAGGGGGCTTGTCTGAAGCTTTCTTT
CASSYSKGGLSEAFF
>TRBJ1-1|-|12|TRBD1|TRBV6-5
TGTGCCAGCAGGCGGGACAGTGCTGAAGCTTTCTTT
CASRRDSAEAFF
>TRBJ2-5|-|15|TRBD2|TRBV6-5
TGTGCCAGCAGTTACTCATCGCTAGCGGGAGAGACCCAGTACTTC
CASSYSSLAGETQYF
>TRBJ2-2|-|16|TRBD1|TRBV7-6
TGTGCCAGCAGCTTAGACGGGACAGCGAACACCGGGGAGCTGTTTTTT
CASSLDGTANTGELFF
>TRBJ2-1|-|15|-|TRBV7-3
TGTGCCAGCAGCTTATCGGGGGGCGTTTTTAATGAGCAGTTCTTC
CASSLSGGVFNEQFF
>TRBJ1-2|-|16|TRBD1|TRBV2
TGTGCCAGCAGTTCTAGGACAGGGACAGTCCTATATGGCTACACCTTC
CASSSRTGTVLYGYTF
>TRBJ2-3|-|14|-|TRBV7-9
TGTGCCAGCAGCTTTTCCGGTAGCACAGATACGCAGTATTTT
CASSFSGSTDTQYF
>TRBJ1-5|-|13|-|TRBV6-5
TGTGCCAGCAGTTATGTGGCCGATCAGCCCCAGCATTTT
CASSYVADQPQHF
>TRBJ1-2|-|17|TRBD1|TRBV7-9
TGTGCCAGCAGCCTGGACCTTACAGGGGAAAATAAGGATGGCTACACCTTC
CASSLDLTGENKDGYTF
>TRBJ1-5|-|16|TRBD1|TRBV28
TGTGCCAGCAGAGAACAGGGGGCCGCTGGCAGTCAGCCCCAGCATTTT
CASREQGAAGSQPQHF
>TRBJ2-7|-|15|-|TRBV15
TGTGCCACCAGCAGAGCCTCGGGACTGCACTACGAGCAGTACTTC
CATSRASGLHYEQYF
>TRBJ2-1|-|14|-|TRBV7-2
TGTGCCAGCAGCTTAGTCGGGAGTAACAATGAGCAGTTCTTC
CASSLVGSNNEQFF
>TRBJ2-5|-|15|-|TRBV5-4
TGTGCCAGCAGCTTGTCCCCAGGGGTCCAAGAGACCCAGTACTTC
CASSLSPGVQETQYF
>TRBJ1-1|-|13|-|TRBV6-6
TGTGCCAGCAGTTACCTGACAGGCGCTGAAGCTTTCTTT
CASSYLTGAEAFF
>TRBJ1-1|-|14|-|TRBV9
TGTGCCAGCAGCGCGGAGGCGGCGAACACTGAAGCTTTCTTT
CASSAEAANTEAFF
>TRBJ1-2|-|16|TRBD1|TRBV6-5
TGTGCCAGCAGTTTGGTTGGGACAGGATCTAACTATGGCTACACCTTC
CASSLVGTGSNYGYTF
>TRBJ2-5|-|16|TRBD1|TRBV5-1
TGCGCCAGCAGCCTACTAGTGACAGGGGGCGGAGAGACCCAGTACTTC
CASSLLVTGGGETQYF
>TRBJ1-5|-|15|TRBD1|TRBV27
TGTGCCAGCGGCCGGGACAGGGGAATCAATCAGCCCCAGCATTTT
CASGRDRGINQPQHF
>TRBJ2-2|-|15|TRBD2|TRBV2
TGTGCCAGCAGAACTAGCGGGGGGAACACCGGGGAGCTGTTTTTT
CASRTSGGNTGELFF
>TRBJ1-3|few|14|TRBD1|TRBV18
TGTGCCACCATACAGGGGTTCTCTGGAAACACCATATATTTT
CATIQGFSGNTIYF
>TRBJ1-5|-|16|TRBD1|TRBV5-4
TGTGCCAGCAGCAACCGCGGACAGGGGGCATATCAGCCCCAGCATTTT
CASSNRGQGAYQPQHF
>TRBJ1-5|-|15|-|TRBV3-1/TRBV3-2
TGTGCCAGCAGCCACTCCAGGGACTTCAATCAGCCCCAGCATTTT
CASSHSRDFNQPQHF
>TRBJ2-7|-|15|TRBD2|TRBV11-2
TGTGCCAGCAGCCCGAGACTAGCGGGTCTCTGGGAGCAGTACTTC
CASSPRLAGLWEQYF